The source of this T cell receptor beta chain is a study of beta chain features in type 1 diabetes. Overall study results and limits: The cDNA sequencing approach could over-represent high-TCR-expressing cells.

Every donor provided one heparinised blood draw, which averaged about 110 mL. Sort purity for all populations was recorded as exceeding 98%. Expressed TCRB transcripts got sequenced, as all isolated RNA was reverse transcribed. TCRdb keeps only in-frame clones here, not all; method: immunoSEQ multiplex PCR. The sample contains 240,000 or so clones, about 25% of which appear only once. CDR3 length: 11 residues. V was clipped by 3 bases and J by 8 bases, with 8 bases between them. Germline V gene data show CDR1 as SGDLS and CDR2 as YYNGEE. This clone was counted between two and nine times. Its antigen is still unknown.

The TCR sequence derives from a man aged 25 to 45 in good health. Sequencing was performed on central memory CD4+ T cells from blood. J is TRBJ1-2 and V is TRBV9; no reliable D call. The CDR3 spells CASSGAQGYTF. The CDR3 coding sequence is TGTGCCAGCAGCGGCGCCCAAGGCTACACCTTC.